This entry lists 10 T cell receptor beta chains sequenced from one sample in a study of blood T cell repertoires in COVID-19. Profiling relied on immunoSEQ multiplex PCR, and the TCRdb table lists in-frame clones only, not all of them. The sample holds about 98,000 clones, about 91% seen once. Sequenced: peripheral blood. The receptors were gathered from a man aged 18 to 35 with acute or convalescent COVID-19.

This chain connects TRBV15 to TRBJ2-5, with TRBD1 as a possible D gene (6 bases). CDR3 length: 13 residues. V dropped 6 bases and J dropped 2 bases, with 10 bases sitting between them. Germline-derived CDR1 and CDR2 are LNHNV and YYDKDF (reference sequence). The CDR3 DNA is TGTGCCACCAGGTGGCAGGGGCAAGAGACCCAGTACTTC. The encoded protein is CATRWQGQETQYF.

The chain carries TRBV29-1 and TRBJ2-6; D remains unclear. The V end lost 3 bases, the J end lost 2 bases, and 8 bases lay between the germline ends. CDR3 length: 14 amino acids. The germline gives CDR1 SQVTM, CDR2 ANQGSEA. The CDR3 spells CSVDGPTGANVLTF. In DNA, the CDR3 is TGCAGCGTTGACGGTCCTACTGGGGCCAACGTCCTGACTTTC.

The chain has TRBV24-1 and TRBJ1-2, with 9 nucleotides matching TRBD1. Looked up from germline, CDR1 is KGHDR and CDR2 is SFDVKD. After removal of 2 bases from V and 4 bases from J, the junction contained 4 bases not matched to a gene. CDR3 size: 15 residues. CDR3 protein: CATSDSGQGAYGYTF. CDR3 nucleotides: TGTGCCACCAGTGATTCGGGACAGGGTGCCTATGGCTACACCTTC.

The chain combines TRBV1 with TRBJ1-5. TRBV1 is described as a pseudogene. The CDR3 consists of 15 residues. DNA for the CDR3: TGCACCAGCAGCCAAGAACGGGGTAGCAATCAGCCCCAGCATTTT. It specifies CTSSQERGSNQPQHF.

The chain carries TRBV24-1 and TRBJ2-5; D may be TRBD1 (5 bases). There are 18 residues in the CDR3. Deletions cut 9 bases from V and 3 bases from J, with 28 bases between. Germline CDR1 reads KGHDR; CDR2 reads SFDVKD. CDR3 protein: CATHTCHGHFVSEETQYF. CDR3 sequence (DNA): TGTGCCACCCACACGTGCCACGGACATTTTGTTTCTGAAGAGACCCAGTACTTC.

The chain employs TRBV2 and TRBJ1-2, with 8 bases that match TRBD1. Unmatched junction bases numbered 7, after V lost 7 bases and J lost 6 bases. This CDR3 is 13 amino acids long. Germline V gene lookup returns CDR1 SNHLY and CDR2 FYNNEI. CDR3 coding DNA: TGTGCCAGCACCGTGGACAGGGTACATGGCTACACCTTC. It is translated as CASTVDRVHGYTF. Full variable domain (outside the CDR3, taken from reference TRBV2 and TRBJ1-2): EPEVTQTPSHQVTQMGQEVILRCVPISNHLYFYWYRQILGQKVEFLVSFYNNEISEKSEIFDDQFSVERPDGSNFTLKIRSTKLEDSAMYFCASTVDRVHGYTFGSGTRLTVV.

The CDR3, as DNA: TGTGCCAGCAGCTTAGTCGGTGGGCAGCTTCTTTATGGCTACACCTTC. This gives the protein CASSLVGGQLLYGYTF. The J gene is TRBJ1-2, the V gene TRBV7-9; D not certain. This CDR3 is 16 amino acids long. The germline V and J ends were trimmed by 1 base and 5 bases, with 17 bases remaining between them. Germline V gene sequence: CDR1 SEHNR, CDR2 FQNEAQ (reference sequence).

The V and J genes are TRBV12-5 and TRBJ2-7, with TRBD2 as a possible D gene (6 bases). Per the germline V gene, CDR1 is LGHNT and CDR2 is FRNRAP. This CDR3 has 14 residues. V lost 5 bases, J lost 5 bases, and 16 bases lay in between. CDR3 bases: TGTGCTAGTGGTGGAGTCGGGAGCCTGGACGAGCAGTACTTC. Translated: CASGGVGSLDEQYF.

A note on this clone: This may arise from a read error, as a much more abundant clone is one base away. The chain links TRBV5-1 to TRBJ2-3; 10 nucleotides line up with TRBD2. The CDR3 is made up of 15 amino acids. Germline V gene sequence: CDR1 SGHRS, CDR2 YFSETQ. The CDR3 coding sequence is TGCACCAGCAGCTTGACTAGCGGGAGCACAGATACGCAGTATTTT. Protein: CTSSLTSGSTDTQYF.

This chain connects TRBV15 to TRBJ1-3, with D hard to call. Germline CDR1 reads LNHNV; CDR2 reads YYDKDF (reference sequence). V was cut by 0 bases and J by 2 bases, with 8 bases left in between. The length of the CDR3 is 15 residues. CDR3 sequence (DNA): TGTGCCACCAGCAGAGATCCCTCAGCTGGAAACACCATATATTTT. It encodes CATSRDPSAGNTIYF.